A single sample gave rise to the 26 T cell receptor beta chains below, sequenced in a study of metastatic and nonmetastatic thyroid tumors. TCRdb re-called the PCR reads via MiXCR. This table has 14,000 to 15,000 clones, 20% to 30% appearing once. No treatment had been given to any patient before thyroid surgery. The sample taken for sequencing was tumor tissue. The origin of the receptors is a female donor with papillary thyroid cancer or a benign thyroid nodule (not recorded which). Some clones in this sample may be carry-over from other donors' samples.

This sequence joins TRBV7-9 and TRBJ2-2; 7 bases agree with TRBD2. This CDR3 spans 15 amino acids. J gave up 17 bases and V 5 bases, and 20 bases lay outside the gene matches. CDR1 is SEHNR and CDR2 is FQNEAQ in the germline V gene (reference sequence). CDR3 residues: CASSPAPGGSGDLFF. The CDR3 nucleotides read TGTGCCAGCAGCCCCGCGCCGGGAGGCAGCGGTGATCTTTTTTTT.

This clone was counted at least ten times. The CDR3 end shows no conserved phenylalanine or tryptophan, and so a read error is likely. The CDR3 region is CASSLALVSYSTGNIQYL. CDR3 DNA: TGTGCCAGCAGCTTAGCCCTCGTTTCTTATTCGACAGGAAACATTCAGTACCTC. The rearrangement links TRBV7-2 to TRBJ2-4; TRBD1 might be the D (6 bases). Deletions cut 0 bases from V and 6 bases from J, with 21 bases between. Per the germline V gene, CDR1 is SGHTA and CDR2 is FQGNSA. CDR3 length: 18 amino acids.

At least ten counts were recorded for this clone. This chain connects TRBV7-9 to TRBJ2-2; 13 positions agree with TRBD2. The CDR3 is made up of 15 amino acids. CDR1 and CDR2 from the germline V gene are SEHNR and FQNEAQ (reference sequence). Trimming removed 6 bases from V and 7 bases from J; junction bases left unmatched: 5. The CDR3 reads CASRGLAGDGGELFF. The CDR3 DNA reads TGTGCCAGCAGAGGACTAGCGGGAGATGGCGGGGAGCTGTTTTTT.

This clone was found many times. In nucleotides, the CDR3 is TGTGCCAGCTCACCACGAGGCGGGAGGGAGTACTCTGGGGCCAACGTCCTGACTTTC. Translated: CASSPRGGREYSGANVLTF. The chain recombines TRBV18 with TRBJ2-6, with 9 bases aligning to TRBD2. The V gene end was trimmed by 1 base and the J gene end by 0 bases; junction bases not matched to a gene: 7. Germline CDR1 is KGHSH and CDR2 is LQKENI. The length of the CDR3 is 19 residues.

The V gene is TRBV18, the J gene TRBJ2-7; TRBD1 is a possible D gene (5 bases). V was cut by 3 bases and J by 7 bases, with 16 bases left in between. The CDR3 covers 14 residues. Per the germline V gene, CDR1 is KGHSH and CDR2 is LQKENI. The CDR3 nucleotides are TGTGCCAGCTCACCCGGCCAGGGTCTGAGGGAGCAGTACTTC. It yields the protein CASSPGQGLREQYF.

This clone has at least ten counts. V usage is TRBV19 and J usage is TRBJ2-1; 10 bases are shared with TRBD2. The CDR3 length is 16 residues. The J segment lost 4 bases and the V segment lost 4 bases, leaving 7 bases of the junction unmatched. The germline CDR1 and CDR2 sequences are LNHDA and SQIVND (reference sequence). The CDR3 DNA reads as TGTGCCAGTAGTAAGTACGGGACTAGCGTATACAATGAGCAGTTCTTC. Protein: CASSKYGTSVYNEQFF.

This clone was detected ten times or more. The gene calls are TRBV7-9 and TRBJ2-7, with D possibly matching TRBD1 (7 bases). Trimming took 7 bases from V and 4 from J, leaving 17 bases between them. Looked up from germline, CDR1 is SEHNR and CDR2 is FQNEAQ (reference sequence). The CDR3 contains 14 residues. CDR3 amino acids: CASIPTGRSYEQYF. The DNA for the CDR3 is TGTGCCAGCATCCCGACAGGGAGGTCGTACGAGCAGTACTTC.

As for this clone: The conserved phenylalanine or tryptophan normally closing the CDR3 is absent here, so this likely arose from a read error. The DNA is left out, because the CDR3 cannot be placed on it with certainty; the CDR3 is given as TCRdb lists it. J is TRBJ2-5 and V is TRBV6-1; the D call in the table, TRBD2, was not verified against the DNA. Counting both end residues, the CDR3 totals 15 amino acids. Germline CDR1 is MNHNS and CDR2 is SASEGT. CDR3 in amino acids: CASSKMAGGEETHYL.

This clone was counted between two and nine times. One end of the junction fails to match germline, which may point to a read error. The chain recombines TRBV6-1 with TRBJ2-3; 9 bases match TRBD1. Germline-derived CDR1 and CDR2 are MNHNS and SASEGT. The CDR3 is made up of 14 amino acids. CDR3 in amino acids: CSSIAYRGQDTQYF. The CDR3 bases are TGTTCCAGCATTGCCTACAGGGGGCAGGATACGCAGTATTTT.

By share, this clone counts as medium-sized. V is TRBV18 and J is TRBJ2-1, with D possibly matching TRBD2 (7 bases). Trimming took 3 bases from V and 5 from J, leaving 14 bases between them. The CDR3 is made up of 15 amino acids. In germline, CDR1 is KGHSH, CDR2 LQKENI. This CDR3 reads CASSPPGGAHNEQFF. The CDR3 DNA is TGTGCCAGCTCACCCCCTGGGGGGGCCCACAATGAGCAGTTCTTC.

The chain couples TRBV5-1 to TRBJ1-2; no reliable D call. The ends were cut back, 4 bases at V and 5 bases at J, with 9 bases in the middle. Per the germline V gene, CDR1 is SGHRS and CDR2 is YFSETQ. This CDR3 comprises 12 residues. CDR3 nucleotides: TGCGCCAGCAGCGAGGTCCAGTATGGCTACACCTTC. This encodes CASSEVQYGYTF.

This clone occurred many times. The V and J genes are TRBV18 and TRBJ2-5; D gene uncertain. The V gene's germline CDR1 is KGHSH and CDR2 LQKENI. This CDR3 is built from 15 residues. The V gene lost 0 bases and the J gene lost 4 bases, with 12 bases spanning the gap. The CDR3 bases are TGTGCCAGCTCACCACCGGCCGGGTATGGAGAGACCCAGTACTTC. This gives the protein CASSPPAGYGETQYF. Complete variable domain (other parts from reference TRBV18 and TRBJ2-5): NAGVMQNPRHLVRRRGQEARLRCSPMKGHSHVYWYRQLPEEGLKFMVYLQKENIIDESGMPKERFSAEFPKEGPSILRIQQVVRGDSAAYFCASSPPAGYGETQYFGPGTRLLVL.

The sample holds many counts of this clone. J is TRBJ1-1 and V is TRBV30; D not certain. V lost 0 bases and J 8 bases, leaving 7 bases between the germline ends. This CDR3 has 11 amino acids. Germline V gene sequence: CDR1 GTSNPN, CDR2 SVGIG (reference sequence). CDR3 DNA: TGTGCCTGGAGTGTACTTTCGGAAGCTTTCTTT. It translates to CAWSVLSEAFF.

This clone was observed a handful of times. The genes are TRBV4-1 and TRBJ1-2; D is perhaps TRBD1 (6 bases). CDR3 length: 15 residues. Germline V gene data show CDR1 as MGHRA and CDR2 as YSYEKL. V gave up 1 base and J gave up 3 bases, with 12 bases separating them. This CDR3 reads CASSQARGDDYGYTF. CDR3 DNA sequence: TGCGCCAGCAGCCAAGCCAGGGGAGATGACTATGGCTACACCTTC.

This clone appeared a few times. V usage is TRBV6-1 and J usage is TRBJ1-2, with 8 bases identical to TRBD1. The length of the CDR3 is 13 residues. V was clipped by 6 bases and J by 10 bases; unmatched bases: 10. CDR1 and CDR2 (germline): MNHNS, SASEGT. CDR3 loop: CASSPPGGNDYTF. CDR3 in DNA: TGTGCCAGCAGCCCCCCAGGGGGCAATGACTACACCTTC.

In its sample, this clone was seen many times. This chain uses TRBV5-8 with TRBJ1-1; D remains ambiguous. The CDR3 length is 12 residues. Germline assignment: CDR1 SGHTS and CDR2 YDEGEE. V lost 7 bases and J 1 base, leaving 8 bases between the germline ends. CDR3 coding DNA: TGTGCCAGCTCCTCGAGGAACACTGAAGCTTTCTTT. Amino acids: CASSSRNTEAFF.

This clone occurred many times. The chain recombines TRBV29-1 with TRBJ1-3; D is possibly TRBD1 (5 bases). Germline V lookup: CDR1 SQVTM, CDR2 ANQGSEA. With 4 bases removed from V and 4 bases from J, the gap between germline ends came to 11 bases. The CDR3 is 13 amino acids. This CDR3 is CSVAARQGNTIYF. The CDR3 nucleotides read TGCAGCGTTGCCGCTAGACAGGGAAACACCATATATTTT.

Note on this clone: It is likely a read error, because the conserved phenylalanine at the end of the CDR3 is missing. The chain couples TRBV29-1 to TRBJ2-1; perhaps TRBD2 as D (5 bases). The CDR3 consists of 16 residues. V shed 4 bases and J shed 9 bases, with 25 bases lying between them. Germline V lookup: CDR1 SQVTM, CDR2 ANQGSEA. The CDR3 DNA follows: TGCAGCGTTGGGCTAGTGGGAGTCGTCGTTAATCGTGAGCAGTTCCTC. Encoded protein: CSVGLVGVVVNREQFL.

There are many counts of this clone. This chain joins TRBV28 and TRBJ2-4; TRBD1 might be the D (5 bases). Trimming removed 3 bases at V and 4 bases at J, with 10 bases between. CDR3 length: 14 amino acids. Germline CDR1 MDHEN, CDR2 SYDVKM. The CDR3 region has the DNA TGTGCCAGCAGTTTGGTCAGGGCAAAAAACATTCAGTACTTC. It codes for CASSLVRAKNIQYF.

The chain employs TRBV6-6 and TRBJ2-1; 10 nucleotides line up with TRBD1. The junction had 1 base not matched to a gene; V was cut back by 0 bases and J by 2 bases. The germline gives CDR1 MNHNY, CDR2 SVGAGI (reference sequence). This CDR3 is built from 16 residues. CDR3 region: CASSYSTGGPYNEQFF. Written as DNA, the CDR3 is TGTGCCAGCAGTTACTCGACAGGGGGCCCCTACAATGAGCAGTTCTTC.

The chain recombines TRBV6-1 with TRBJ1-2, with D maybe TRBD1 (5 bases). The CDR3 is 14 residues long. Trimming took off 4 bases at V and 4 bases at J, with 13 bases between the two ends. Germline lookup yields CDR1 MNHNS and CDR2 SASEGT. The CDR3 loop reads CASSVGGNPYGYTF. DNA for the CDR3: TGTGCCAGCAGTGTTGGGGGGAACCCCTATGGCTACACCTTC.

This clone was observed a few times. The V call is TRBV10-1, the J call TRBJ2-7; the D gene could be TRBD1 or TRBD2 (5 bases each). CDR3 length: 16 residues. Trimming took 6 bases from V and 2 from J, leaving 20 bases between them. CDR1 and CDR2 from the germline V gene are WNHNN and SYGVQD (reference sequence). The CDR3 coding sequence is TGCGCCAGCAGCCCTTTTGTGGGACGCCCTCCCTACGAGCAGTACTTC. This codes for CASSPFVGRPPYEQYF.

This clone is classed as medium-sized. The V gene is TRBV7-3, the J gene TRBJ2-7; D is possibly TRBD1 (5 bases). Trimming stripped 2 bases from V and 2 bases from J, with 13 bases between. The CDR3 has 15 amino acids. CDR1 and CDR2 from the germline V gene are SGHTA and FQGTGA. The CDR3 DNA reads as TGTGCCAGCAGCTTAGGCGCAGGGAAGGCCTACGAGCAGTACTTC. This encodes CASSLGAGKAYEQYF.

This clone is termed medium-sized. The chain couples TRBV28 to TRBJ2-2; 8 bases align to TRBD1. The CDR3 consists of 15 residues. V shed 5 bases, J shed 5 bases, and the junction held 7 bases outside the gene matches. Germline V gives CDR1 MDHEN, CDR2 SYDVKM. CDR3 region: CASSLPGQETGELFF. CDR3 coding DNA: TGTGCCAGCAGTCTCCCGGGACAGGAGACCGGGGAGCTGTTTTTT.

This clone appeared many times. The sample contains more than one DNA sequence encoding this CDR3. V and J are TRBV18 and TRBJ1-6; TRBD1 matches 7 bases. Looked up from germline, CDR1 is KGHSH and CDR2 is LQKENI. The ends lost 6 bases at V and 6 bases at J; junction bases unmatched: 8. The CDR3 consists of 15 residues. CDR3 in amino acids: CASSTGLTVNSPLHF. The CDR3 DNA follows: TGTGCCAGCTCGACAGGGCTTACCGTTAATTCACCCCTCCACTTT. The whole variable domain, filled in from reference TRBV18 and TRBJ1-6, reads NAGVMQNPRHLVRRRGQEARLRCSPMKGHSHVYWYRQLPEEGLKFMVYLQKENIIDESGMPKERFSAEFPKEGPSILRIQQVVRGDSAAYFCASSTGLTVNSPLHFGNGTRLTVT.

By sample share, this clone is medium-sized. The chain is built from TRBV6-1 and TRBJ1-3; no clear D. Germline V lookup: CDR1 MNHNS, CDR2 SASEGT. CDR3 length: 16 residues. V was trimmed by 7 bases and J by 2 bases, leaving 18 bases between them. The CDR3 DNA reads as TGTGCCAGCAAGGACGCCTACGGGATGACTGGAAACACCATATATTTT. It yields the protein CASKDAYGMTGNTIYF.